This entry lists 30 T cell receptor beta chains sequenced from one sample in a study of T cells of healthy individuals. TCRdb re-called the 5' RACE reads through MiXCR, storing one row per CDR3 protein. The sample lists 40,000 to 65,000 distinct CDR3 sequences; about 14% were seen once. All receptors derive from a human donor in good health.

This clonotype was recorded at least ten times. This chain joins TRBV6-4 and TRBJ2-2; a possible D gene is TRBD1 (5 bases). The CDR3 totals 14 residues. Trimming removed 5 bases at V and 7 bases at J, with 14 bases between. The germline V gene encodes CDR1 MRHNA and CDR2 SNTAGT. The CDR3 DNA sequence: TGTGCCAGCAGTTACACCCAGGGAAACGGGGAGCTGTTTTTT. This translates into CASSYTQGNGELFF.

The sample holds a few counts of this clonotype. The rearrangement links TRBV2 to TRBJ1-2, with a possible D match to TRBD1 (5 bases). V dropped 4 bases and J dropped 9 bases, with 15 bases sitting between them. CDR3 length: 13 amino acids. Per the germline V gene, CDR1 is SNHLY and CDR2 is FYNNEI. The chain's CDR3 is CASSVGRQGRYTF. The DNA for the CDR3 is TGTGCCAGCAGTGTCGGTCGCCAGGGTCGCTACACCTTC.

This clonotype was detected ten times or more. The chain links TRBV12-3 or TRBV12-4 to TRBJ2-5; D might be TRBD2 (5 bases). This CDR3 comprises 15 residues. Trimming took off 6 bases at V and 1 base at J, with 15 bases between the two ends. The CDR3 sequence is CASSPTSFLQETQYF. Here the CDR3 DNA reads TGTGCCAGCAGCCCTACTAGTTTCCTCCAAGAGACCCAGTACTTC.

The chain is built from TRBV4-1 and TRBJ2-5; D unresolved. Trimming took 0 bases from V and 3 from J, leaving 5 bases between them. CDR3 length: 13 amino acids. Looked up from germline, CDR1 is MGHRA and CDR2 is YSYEKL. CDR3 sequence (DNA): TGCGCCAGCAGCCAAGATGTCGAAGAGACCCAGTACTTC. This codes for CASSQDVEETQYF.

This clonotype was seen ten or more times. V usage is TRBV6-2 or TRBV6-3 and J usage is TRBJ1-2; unclear D gene. The CDR3 spans 14 residues. Germline V gene sequence: CDR1 MNHEY, CDR2 SVGEGT. Trimming stripped 5 bases from V and 1 base from J, with 11 bases between. Written as DNA, the CDR3 is TGTGCCAGCAGTGACCTTAAAAATAACTATGGCTACACCTTC. It codes for CASSDLKNNYGYTF.

Only a few counts were recorded for this clonotype. V usage is TRBV18 and J usage is TRBJ1-2, with TRBD1 as a possible D gene (5 bases). Germline-derived CDR1 and CDR2 are KGHSH and LQKENI. Trimming pared 1 base from V and 8 bases from J, leaving 17 bases between. This CDR3 spans 15 amino acids. This chain's CDR3 is CASSPQSRVADGYTF. The CDR3 bases are TGTGCCAGCTCACCACAAAGCAGGGTAGCTGACGGCTACACCTTC.

This sequence joins TRBV4-2 and TRBJ2-5; 7 bases are shared with TRBD2. The CDR3 loop spans 16 amino acids. Germline lookup yields CDR1 LGHNA and CDR2 YNFKEQ. Losses at the gene ends were 0 bases for V and 2 bases for J; bases not matched to a gene: 6. In DNA form, the CDR3 reads TGTGCCAGCAGCCAAGATCAACGGGGGGAGCAAGAGACCCAGTACTTC. Translating gives CASSQDQRGEQETQYF.

V is TRBV6-5 and J is TRBJ1-1; D may be TRBD1 (5 bases). Trimming took off 2 bases at V and 8 bases at J, with 12 bases between the two ends. The CDR3 sequence is 13 residues long. Germline CDR1 is MNHEY and CDR2 is SVGAGI. CDR3 sequence: CASSYVEGMEAFF. CDR3 in DNA: TGTGCCAGCAGTTACGTAGAGGGGATGGAAGCTTTCTTT.

The chain has TRBV5-4 and TRBJ2-1; TRBD2 aligns across 10 bases. Germline assignment: CDR1 SGHNT and CDR2 YYREEE (reference sequence). CDR3 length: 18 amino acids. With V trimmed by 0 bases and J by 0 bases, 6 bases remained unmatched. DNA of the CDR3: TGTGCCAGCAGCTTGGGGACTAGCGGTTCTCACTCCTACAATGAGCAGTTCTTC. Amino acid sequence: CASSLGTSGSHSYNEQFF.

This clonotype has at least ten counts. The gene calls are TRBV15 and TRBJ2-5, with 10 bases lining up with TRBD1. The CDR3 is made up of 17 amino acids. Per the germline V gene, CDR1 is LNHNV and CDR2 is YYDKDF (reference sequence). Trimming removed 0 bases from V and 1 base from J; junction bases left unmatched: 5. DNA for the CDR3: TGTGCCACCAGCAGAGATACTGGACAGGGGGGCCAAGAGACCCAGTACTTC. Encoded protein: CATSRDTGQGGQETQYF. Complete variable domain (other parts from reference TRBV15 and TRBJ2-5): DAMVIQNPRYQVTQFGKPVTLSCSQTLNHNVMYWYQQKSSQAPKLLFHYYDKDFNNEADTPDNFQSRRPNTSFCFLDIRSPGLGDTAMYLCATSRDTGQGGQETQYFGPGTRLLVL.

The V and J genes are TRBV7-2 and TRBJ1-6, with a weak D call TRBD1 (5 bases). The germline gives CDR1 SGHTA, CDR2 FQGNSA. Between the trimmed V and J ends, which lost 4 bases and 9 bases, there was a span of 16 bases. This CDR3 spans 15 amino acids. In DNA, the CDR3 is TGTGCCAGCAGCTCCCGGGGGGGGATTAGTTCACCCCTCCACTTT. Translated: CASSSRGGISSPLHF.

This clonotype was detected many times. This chain uses TRBV7-2 with TRBJ1-4; D uncertain. The CDR3 is 14 amino acids. Trimming left V 1 base short and J 8 bases short, with 11 bases between. CDR1 and CDR2 (germline): SGHTA, FQGNSA. This CDR3 is CASSLDLLGEKLFF. DNA for the CDR3: TGTGCCAGCAGCTTAGACCTTCTCGGGGAAAAACTGTTTTTT.

Many counts were recorded for this clonotype. The rearrangement uses TRBV7-3 and TRBJ1-1, with D uncertain. The germline V and J ends were trimmed by 1 base and 3 bases, with 9 bases remaining between them. The CDR3 runs to 14 residues. Germline CDR1 is SGHTA and CDR2 is FQGTGA. Here the CDR3 reads CASSLKTDYTEAFF. CDR3 DNA sequence: TGTGCCAGCAGCTTAAAGACGGATTACACTGAAGCTTTCTTT.

In its sample, this clonotype was seen a few times. The chain uses TRBV4-1 and TRBJ2-3; 12 nucleotides align to TRBD2. Looked up from germline, CDR1 is MGHRA and CDR2 is YSYEKL. The V segment lost 5 bases and the J segment 2 bases; nucleotides outside the gene matches: 11. The CDR3 spans 18 residues. CDR3 sequence: CASSGPGLAGPPTDTQYF. DNA of the CDR3: TGCGCCAGCAGCGGTCCGGGACTAGCGGGCCCGCCCACAGATACGCAGTATTTT.

This clonotype was counted a few times. The V call is TRBV9, the J call TRBJ2-1; 9 bases match TRBD2. CDR3 size: 18 residues. Germline V gene lookup returns CDR1 SGDLS and CDR2 YYNGEE. J gave up 1 base and V 4 bases, and 12 bases lay outside the gene matches. The CDR3, as DNA: TGTGCCAGCAGCTCCAGCGTCCGAGCGGGGGGTTCCTACAATGAGCAGTTCTTC. Its protein product is CASSSSVRAGGSYNEQFF. Filled out from reference TRBV9 and TRBJ2-1, the complete variable domain reads DSGVTQTPKHLITATGQRVTLRCSPRSGDLSVYWYQQSLDQGLQFLIQYYNGEERAKGNILERFSAQQFPDLHSELNLSSLELGDSALYFCASSSSVRAGGSYNEQFFGPGTRLTVL.

The table lists this clonotype with many counts. V usage is TRBV2 and J usage is TRBJ2-1; 14 bases fit TRBD2. V dropped 8 bases and J dropped 8; count of bases not matched to a gene: 8. Germline V gives CDR1 SNHLY, CDR2 FYNNEI. This CDR3 contains 15 residues. The CDR3 loop reads CASLRLAGGTDEQFF. CDR3 in DNA: TGTGCCAGCCTCCGACTAGCGGGGGGGACCGATGAGCAGTTCTTC.

The chain employs TRBV27 and TRBJ1-5, with D possibly TRBD1 on 6 matching bases. Germline CDR1 reads MNHEY; CDR2 reads SMNVEV (reference sequence). Trimming shortened V by 4 bases and J by 5 bases, and 9 bases separated the two germline ends. CDR3 length: 13 residues. The CDR3 DNA reads as TGTGCCAGCAGTTACAGGGAGTATCAGCCCCAGCATTTT. This codes for CASSYREYQPQHF.

The chain is built from TRBV7-2 and TRBJ2-5, with TRBD1 as a possible D gene (6 bases). This CDR3 is 15 amino acids long. Trimming took 5 bases from V and 1 from J, leaving 14 bases between them. Germline values: CDR1 SGHTA, CDR2 FQGNSA. The chain's CDR3 is CASSLQGWAQETQYF. The DNA for the CDR3 is TGTGCCAGCAGCCTACAGGGATGGGCCCAAGAGACCCAGTACTTC.

Ten or more counts support this clonotype. The chain joins TRBV5-1 to TRBJ2-1, with D perhaps matching TRBD1 (6 bases). The CDR3 contains 15 residues. Germline CDR1 and CDR2: SGHRS and YFSETQ. With 5 bases removed from V and 3 bases from J, the gap between germline ends came to 15 bases. CDR3 sequence reads: CASSFSTQGYNEQFF. CDR3 nucleotides: TGCGCCAGCAGTTTTTCGACACAGGGCTACAATGAGCAGTTCTTC.

This sequence joins TRBV18 and TRBJ2-3, with D hard to call. The V and J ends lost 3 bases and 5 bases respectively, with 12 bases between them. Germline V CDR1 and CDR2: KGHSH, LQKENI. There are 14 residues in the CDR3. The CDR3 sequence: CASSPTPGGDTQYF. The CDR3 DNA is TGTGCCAGCTCACCCACCCCGGGCGGAGATACGCAGTATTTT. The whole variable domain, remainder taken from reference TRBV18 and TRBJ2-3, is NAGVMQNPRHLVRRRGQEARLRCSPMKGHSHVYWYRQLPEEGLKFMVYLQKENIIDESGMPKERFSAEFPKEGPSILRIQQVVRGDSAAYFCASSPTPGGDTQYFGPGTRLTVL.

In its sample, this clonotype was seen many times. The gene calls are TRBV4-1 and TRBJ2-1, with D perhaps matching TRBD1 (7 bases). Germline assignment: CDR1 MGHRA and CDR2 YSYEKL. This CDR3 is built from 14 residues. The germline V and J ends were trimmed by 3 bases and 7 bases, with 13 bases remaining between them. CDR3 coding DNA: TGCGCCAGCAGCCAGCCAGGGGGGTGGAATGAGCAGTTCTTC. Translation gives CASSQPGGWNEQFF.

This clonotype was seen many times. The gene calls are TRBV29-1 and TRBJ2-3; D perhaps matches TRBD1 (6 bases). The germline V and J ends were trimmed by 6 bases and 8 bases, with 15 bases remaining between them. The CDR3 spans 12 residues. Germline CDR1 is SQVTM and CDR2 is ANQGSEA. CDR3 in amino acids: CSVTRVGATQYF. Written as DNA, the CDR3 is TGCAGCGTGACCAGGGTGGGGGCTACGCAGTATTTT.

There are a few counts of this clonotype. The genes are TRBV25-1 and TRBJ1-1, with 7 bases fitting TRBD1. This CDR3 spans 13 amino acids. Trimming removed 5 bases from V and 1 base from J; junction bases left unmatched: 1. CDR1 and CDR2 (germline): MGHDK, SYGVNS. The chain's CDR3 is CASSRQGNTEAFF. CDR3 bases: TGTGCCAGCAGTAGACAGGGGAACACTGAAGCTTTCTTT.

The chain is built from TRBV24-1 and TRBJ2-3; 8 nucleotides line up with TRBD1. The CDR3 is made up of 17 amino acids. Germline trimming cut 3 bases from V and 6 bases from J; bases unmatched to any gene: 13. CDR1 is KGHDR and CDR2 is SFDVKD in the germline V gene. The CDR3 is CATSDPDAGGESDTQYF. CDR3 DNA: TGTGCCACCAGTGATCCTGACGCAGGGGGCGAATCCGATACGCAGTATTTT.

This clonotype was detected a few times. The chain is built from TRBV29-1 and TRBJ2-3; 8 bases are shared with TRBD1. With 1 base clipped from V and 8 bases from J, the junction kept 11 bases outside the gene matches. The CDR3 covers 15 residues. CDR1 and CDR2 (germline): SQVTM, ANQGSEA. Here the CDR3 reads CSVEGVRGPASTQYF. The DNA of the CDR3 is TGCAGCGTTGAAGGGGTCAGGGGGCCTGCTAGTACGCAGTATTTT.

The chain employs TRBV6-6 and TRBJ2-1, with TRBD1 matching over 7 bases. In germline, CDR1 is MNHNY, CDR2 SVGAGI (reference sequence). After removal of 6 bases from V and 1 base from J, the junction contained 9 bases not matched to a gene. CDR3 length: 16 amino acids. CDR3 DNA: TGTGCCAGCAGGCCCGACAGGGCGGTATCCTACAATGAGCAGTTCTTC. Its protein is CASRPDRAVSYNEQFF.

This clonotype has more than one count but fewer than ten. The V gene is TRBV20-1, the J gene TRBJ1-2, with TRBD1 matching over 10 bases. Unmatched junction bases numbered 9, after V lost 3 bases and J lost 5 bases. The CDR3 loop spans 15 amino acids. Per germline, CDR1 DFQATT and CDR2 SNEGSKA (reference sequence). The CDR3 region has the DNA TGCAGTGCTAGGGAAAATTCGGGACAGGGGTATGGCTACACCTTC. Translated: CSARENSGQGYGYTF.

This clonotype was found many times. This chain joins TRBV10-3 and TRBJ2-3, with 7 bases lining up with TRBD2. Trimming removed 3 bases from V and 4 bases from J; junction bases left unmatched: 16. This CDR3 comprises 18 residues. CDR1 and CDR2 from the germline V gene are ENHRY and SYGVKD. This CDR3 is CAISEGPRTRGWADTQYF. The CDR3 DNA reads TGTGCCATCAGTGAAGGTCCCAGGACTAGAGGGTGGGCAGATACGCAGTATTTT.

This clonotype was counted only a few times. V and J are TRBV5-1 and TRBJ1-1, with D uncertain. Germline CDR1 reads SGHRS; CDR2 reads YFSETQ. Trimming left V 0 bases short and J 3 bases short, with 12 bases between. The CDR3 sequence is 15 residues long. The DNA of the CDR3 is TGCGCCAGCAGCTTGGGAGGGCTTACCTACACTGAAGCTTTCTTT. Amino acid sequence: CASSLGGLTYTEAFF. Drawing the rest from reference TRBV5-1 and TRBJ1-1, the complete variable domain is KAGVTQTPRYLIKTRGQQVTLSCSPISGHRSVSWYQQTPGQGLQFLFEYFSETQRNKGNFPGRFSGRQFSNSRSEMNVSTLELGDSALYLCASSLGGLTYTEAFFGQGTRLTVV.

This clonotype was detected a few times. The chain uses TRBV12-3 or TRBV12-4 and TRBJ2-7; D call uncertain. The CDR3 loop spans 13 amino acids. The ends were cut back, 5 bases at V and 2 bases at J, with 10 bases in the middle. The CDR3 DNA is TGTGCCAGCAGTAGGACGAATACCTACGAGCAGTACTTC. This codes for CASSRTNTYEQYF.